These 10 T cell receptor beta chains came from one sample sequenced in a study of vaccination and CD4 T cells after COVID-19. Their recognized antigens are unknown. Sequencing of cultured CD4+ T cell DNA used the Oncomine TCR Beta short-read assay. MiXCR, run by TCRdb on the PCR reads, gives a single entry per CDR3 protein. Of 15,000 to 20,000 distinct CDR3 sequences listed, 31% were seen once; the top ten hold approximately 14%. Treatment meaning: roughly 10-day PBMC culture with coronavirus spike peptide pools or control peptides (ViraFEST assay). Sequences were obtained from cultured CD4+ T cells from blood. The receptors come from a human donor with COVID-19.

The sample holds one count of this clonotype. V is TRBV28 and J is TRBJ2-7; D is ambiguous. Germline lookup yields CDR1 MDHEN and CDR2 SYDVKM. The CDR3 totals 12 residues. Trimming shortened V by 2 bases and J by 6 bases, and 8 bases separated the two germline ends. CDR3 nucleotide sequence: TGTGCCAGCAGTTTAAACCCGGCCGAGCAGTACTTC. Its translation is CASSLNPAEQYF.

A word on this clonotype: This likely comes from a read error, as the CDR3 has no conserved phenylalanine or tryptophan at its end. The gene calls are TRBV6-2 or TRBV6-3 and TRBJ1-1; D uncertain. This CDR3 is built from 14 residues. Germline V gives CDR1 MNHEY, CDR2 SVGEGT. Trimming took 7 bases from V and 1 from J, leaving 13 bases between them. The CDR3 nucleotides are TGTGCCAGCACTTCCCGGACTGCGAACACTGAAGCTTTCTCT. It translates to CASTSRTANTEAFS.

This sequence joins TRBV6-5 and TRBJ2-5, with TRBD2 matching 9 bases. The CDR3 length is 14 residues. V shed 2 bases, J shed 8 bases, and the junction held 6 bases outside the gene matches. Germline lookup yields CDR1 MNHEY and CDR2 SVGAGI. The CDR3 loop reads CASSYARLAATQYF. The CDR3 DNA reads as TGTGCCAGCAGTTACGCGCGACTAGCGGCAACCCAGTACTTC.

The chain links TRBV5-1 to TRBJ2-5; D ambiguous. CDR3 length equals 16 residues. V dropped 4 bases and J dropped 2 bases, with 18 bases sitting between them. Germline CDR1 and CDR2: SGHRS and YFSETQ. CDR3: CASSPVIVGNQETQYF. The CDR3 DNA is TGCGCCAGCAGCCCTGTGATTGTAGGGAATCAAGAGACCCAGTACTTC.

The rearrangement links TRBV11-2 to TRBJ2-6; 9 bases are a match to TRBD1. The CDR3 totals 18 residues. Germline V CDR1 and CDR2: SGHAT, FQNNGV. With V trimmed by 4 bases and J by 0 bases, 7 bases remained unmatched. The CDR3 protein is CASSWGTGGGSGANVLTF. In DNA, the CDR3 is TGTGCCAGCAGCTGGGGCACAGGGGGCGGCTCTGGGGCCAACGTCCTGACTTTC. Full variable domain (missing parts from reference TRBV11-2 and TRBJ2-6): EAGVAQSPRYKIIEKRQSVAFWCNPISGHATLYWYQQILGQGPKLLIQFQNNGVVDDSQLPKDRFSAERLKGVDSTLKIQPAKLEDSAVYLCASSWGTGGGSGANVLTFGAGSRLTVL.

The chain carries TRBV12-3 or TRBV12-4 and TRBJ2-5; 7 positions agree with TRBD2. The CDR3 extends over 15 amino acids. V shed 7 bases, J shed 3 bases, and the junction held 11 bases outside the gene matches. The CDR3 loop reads CASTTSGTTKETQYF. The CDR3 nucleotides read TGTGCCAGCACGACATCCGGGACTACCAAAGAGACCCAGTACTTC.

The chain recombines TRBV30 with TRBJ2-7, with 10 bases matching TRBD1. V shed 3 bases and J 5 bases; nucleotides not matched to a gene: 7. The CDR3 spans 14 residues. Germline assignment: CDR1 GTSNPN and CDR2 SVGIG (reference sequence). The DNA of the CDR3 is TGTGCCTGGAGACCGGGACAGGGGCTCAACGAGCAGTACTTC. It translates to CAWRPGQGLNEQYF. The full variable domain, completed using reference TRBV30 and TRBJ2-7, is SQTIHQWPATLVQPVGSPLSLECTVEGTSNPNLYWYRQAAGRGLQLLFYSVGIGQISSEVPQNLSASRPQDRQFILSSKKLLLSDSGFYLCAWRPGQGLNEQYFGPGTRLTVT.

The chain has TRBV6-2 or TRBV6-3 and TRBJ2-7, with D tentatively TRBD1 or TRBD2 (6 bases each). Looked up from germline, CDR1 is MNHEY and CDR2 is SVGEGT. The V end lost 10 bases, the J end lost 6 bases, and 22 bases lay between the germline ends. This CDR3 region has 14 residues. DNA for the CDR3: TGTGCCACCCAAAAGGGGGGCGCTCCCCTCGAGCAGTACTTC. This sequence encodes CATQKGGAPLEQYF.

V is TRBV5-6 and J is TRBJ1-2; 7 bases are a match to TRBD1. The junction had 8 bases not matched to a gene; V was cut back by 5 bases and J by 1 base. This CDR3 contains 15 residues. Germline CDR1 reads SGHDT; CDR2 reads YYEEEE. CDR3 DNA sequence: TGTGCCAGCAGTGAAACTCAGGGGGGTAACTATGGCTACACCTTC. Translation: CASSETQGGNYGYTF.

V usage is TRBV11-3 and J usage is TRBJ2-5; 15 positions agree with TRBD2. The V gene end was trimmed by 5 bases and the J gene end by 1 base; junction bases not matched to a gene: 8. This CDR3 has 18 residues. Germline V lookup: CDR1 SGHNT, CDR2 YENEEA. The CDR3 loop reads CASSRGGLAGGLQETQYF. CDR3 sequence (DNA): TGTGCCAGCAGCCGAGGTGGACTAGCGGGGGGGCTCCAAGAGACCCAGTACTTC.